This is a list of T cell receptor beta chains from one sample in a study of T cells after posttransplantation cyclophosphamide. Data came from immunoSEQ multiplex PCR; TCRdb stores just in-frame clones and leaves some out. The table lists 50,000 to 65,000 clones, about 86% of them singletons. The source material was PBMCs. The receptors shown here come from a man aged 25-45 years with a blood cancer, CMV-positive, and with a related stem cell donor. Both conserved end residues are part of each CDR3. A D gene is named only where the DNA matches it firmly. Clone sizes are given selectively: once, few, many, or a class where the clone is expanded.

len: 16; j_gene: TRBJ1-3; v_gene: TRBV11-3; abundance: NA; d_gene: NA; CDR3aa: CASSQGTFHSGNTIYF; CDR3nt: TGTGCCAGCAGCCAAGGGACATTCCACTCTGGAAACACCATATATTTT
len: 14; j_gene: TRBJ2-5; v_gene: TRBV6-5; abundance: NA; d_gene: NA; CDR3aa: CASSYLIDGETQYF; CDR3nt: TGTGCCAGCAGTTACCTAATCGACGGGGAGACCCAGTACTTC
len: 16; j_gene: TRBJ2-7; v_gene: TRBV5-1; abundance: NA; d_gene: TRBD1; CDR3aa: CASSEDRGLNLYEQYF; CDR3nt: TGCGCCAGCAGCGAGGACAGGGGTTTAAACCTCTACGAGCAGTACTTC
len: 15; j_gene: TRBJ2-3; v_gene: TRBV9; abundance: NA; d_gene: TRBD2; CDR3aa: CASSAWGGFADTQYF; CDR3nt: TGTGCCAGCAGCGCATGGGGGGGTTTTGCAGATACGCAGTATTTT
len: 14; j_gene: TRBJ2-1; v_gene: TRBV19; abundance: NA; d_gene: NA; CDR3aa: CASSRSPPGNEQFF; CDR3nt: TGTGCCAGTAGTAGATCACCTCCCGGCAATGAGCAGTTCTTC
len: 15; j_gene: TRBJ2-5; v_gene: TRBV7-8; abundance: NA; d_gene: NA; CDR3aa: CASSGPGGGQETQYF; CDR3nt: TGTGCCAGCAGCGGACCGGGCGGAGGCCAAGAGACCCAGTACTTC
len: 14; j_gene: TRBJ2-7; v_gene: TRBV25-1; abundance: NA; d_gene: NA; CDR3aa: CASSEYDSSYEQYF; CDR3nt: TGTGCCAGCAGTGAATATGACAGCTCCTACGAGCAGTACTTC
len: 13; j_gene: TRBJ2-7; v_gene: TRBV7-9; abundance: NA; d_gene: TRBD2; CDR3aa: CAITASGTDEQYF; CDR3nt: TGTGCCATCACCGCTAGCGGGACAGACGAGCAGTACTTC
len: 16; j_gene: TRBJ2-3; v_gene: TRBV7-2; abundance: NA; d_gene: TRBD2; CDR3aa: CASSPTGLAGRDTQYF; CDR3nt: TGTGCCAGCAGCCCAACCGGACTAGCGGGCCGCGATACGCAGTATTTT
len: 14; j_gene: TRBJ2-3; v_gene: TRBV4-1; abundance: NA; d_gene: NA; CDR3aa: CASSPPRGTDTQYF; CDR3nt: TGCGCCAGCAGCCCCCCGAGAGGAACAGATACGCAGTATTTT
len: 15; j_gene: TRBJ1-4; v_gene: TRBV27; abundance: NA; d_gene: NA; CDR3aa: CASSSGVGGGEKLFF; CDR3nt: TGTGCCAGCAGTTCGGGGGTGGGAGGGGGTGAAAAACTGTTTTTT
len: 13; j_gene: TRBJ2-7; v_gene: TRBV7-2; abundance: once; d_gene: NA; CDR3aa: CASSSRDSYEQYF; CDR3nt: TGTGCCAGCAGCTCCAGGGACTCCTACGAGCAGTACTTC
len: 14; j_gene: TRBJ2-7; v_gene: TRBV6-6; abundance: NA; d_gene: TRBD2; CDR3aa: CASSSGLAVYEQYF; CDR3nt: TGTGCCAGCAGTTCGGGACTAGCGGTCTACGAGCAGTACTTC
len: 13; j_gene: TRBJ1-1; v_gene: TRBV29-1; abundance: NA; d_gene: NA; CDR3aa: CSVVGRVNTEAFF; CDR3nt: TGCAGCGTTGTAGGCAGGGTGAACACTGAAGCTTTCTTT
len: 13; j_gene: TRBJ2-1; v_gene: TRBV10-3; abundance: NA; d_gene: TRBD1; CDR3aa: CAIKFEGAYEQFF; CDR3nt: TGTGCCATCAAGTTCGAGGGGGCATATGAGCAGTTCTTC
len: 14; j_gene: TRBJ2-3; v_gene: TRBV27; abundance: NA; d_gene: TRBD1; CDR3aa: CASRDRVKTDTQYF; CDR3nt: TGTGCCAGCAGAGACAGGGTCAAAACAGATACGCAGTATTTT
len: 13; j_gene: TRBJ2-5; v_gene: TRBV9; abundance: NA; d_gene: NA; CDR3aa: CASSVVIGETQYF; CDR3nt: TGTGCCAGCAGCGTAGTAATCGGGGAGACCCAGTACTTC
len: 14; j_gene: TRBJ1-1; v_gene: TRBV18; abundance: NA; d_gene: TRBD1; CDR3aa: CASSLGQGSSEAFF; CDR3nt: TGTGCCAGCTCACTTGGACAGGGGTCTTCCGAAGCTTTCTTT
len: 13; j_gene: TRBJ2-5; v_gene: TRBV7-3; abundance: NA; d_gene: NA; CDR3aa: CASSQGFRETQYF; CDR3nt: TGTGCCAGCAGCCAGGGGTTTAGGGAGACCCAGTACTTC
len: 19; j_gene: TRBJ2-1; v_gene: TRBV11-1; abundance: NA; d_gene: TRBD2; CDR3aa: CASSLEYSSLAGVKDEQFF; CDR3nt: TGTGCCAGCAGCTTAGAATATTCCTCACTAGCGGGAGTCAAGGATGAGCAGTTCTTC